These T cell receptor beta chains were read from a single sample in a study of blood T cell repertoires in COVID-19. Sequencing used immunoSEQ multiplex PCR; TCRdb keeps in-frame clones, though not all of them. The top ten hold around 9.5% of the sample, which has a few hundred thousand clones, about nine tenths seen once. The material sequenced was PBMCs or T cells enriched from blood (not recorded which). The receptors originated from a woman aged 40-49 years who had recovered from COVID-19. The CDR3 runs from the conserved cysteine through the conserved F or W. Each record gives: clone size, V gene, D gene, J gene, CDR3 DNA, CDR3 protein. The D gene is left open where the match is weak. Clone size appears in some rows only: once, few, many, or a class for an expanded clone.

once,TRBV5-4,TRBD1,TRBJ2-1,TGTGCCAGCAGCCCCCGACAGGGGGGGCGTAATGAGCAGTTCTTC,CASSPRQGGRNEQFF
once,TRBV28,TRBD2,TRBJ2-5,TGTGCCAGCAATGCGGGACTAGCGGTTGAGACCCAGTACTTC,CASNAGLAVETQYF
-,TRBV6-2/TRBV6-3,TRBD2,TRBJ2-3,TGTGCCAGCAGTCGAGGACTAGGATTGACAGATACGCAGTATTTT,CASSRGLGLTDTQYF
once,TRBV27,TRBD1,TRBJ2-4,TGTGCCAGCAGTTTAGAAGGGACAGTTAAAAACATTCAGTACTTC,CASSLEGTVKNIQYF
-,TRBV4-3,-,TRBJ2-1,TGCGCCAGCAGCCAAGGGGCAGGGGCTAATGAGCAGTTCTTC,CASSQGAGANEQFF
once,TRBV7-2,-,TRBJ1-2,TGTGCCAGCAGCCCCGTCGGGGTGCTCTATGGCTACACCTTC,CASSPVGVLYGYTF
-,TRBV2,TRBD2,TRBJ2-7,TGTGCCAGCATGTACCTAGCGGGAGCCGGCGAGCAGTACTTC,CASMYLAGAGEQYF
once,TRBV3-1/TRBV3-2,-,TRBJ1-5,TGTGCCAGCAGCCCGTCGGGGGAGGCCAATCAGCCCCAGCATTTT,CASSPSGEANQPQHF
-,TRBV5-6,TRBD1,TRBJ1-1,TGTGCCAGCAGCTTGGGCAGGGGGCTAGGGCGTCGCGCTGAAGCTTTCTTT,CASSLGRGLGRRAEAFF
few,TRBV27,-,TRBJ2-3,TGTGCCAGCAGTTTATCGTGGCTAGCTGATACGCAGTATTTT,CASSLSWLADTQYF
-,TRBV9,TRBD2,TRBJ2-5,TGTGCCAGCAGCGAGAGACTAGCGGGGGGGAAAGAGACCCAGTACTTC,CASSERLAGGKETQYF
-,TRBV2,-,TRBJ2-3,TGTGCCAGCAGTGTAGGGGTATTTGGTGGAGATACGCAGTATTTT,CASSVGVFGGDTQYF
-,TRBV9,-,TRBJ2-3,TGTGCCAGCAGTCGACAGAAGCCTAGCACAGATACGCAGTATTTT,CASSRQKPSTDTQYF
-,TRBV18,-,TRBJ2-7,TGTGCCAGCTCACCAATGCAGGGGCTATACGAGCAGTACTTC,CASSPMQGLYEQYF
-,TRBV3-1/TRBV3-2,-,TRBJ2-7,TGTGCCAGCAGCCATGGGGCTAGCGTAAACTACGAGCAGTACTTC,CASSHGASVNYEQYF
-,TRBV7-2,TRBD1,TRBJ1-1,TGTGCCAGCAGCTTAATTACAGGGGATACCCTGAACACTGAAGCTTTCTTT,CASSLITGDTLNTEAFF
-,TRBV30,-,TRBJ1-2,TGTGCCTGGAGTGTAATAGTCCCTGCTGGCTACACCTTC,CAWSVIVPAGYTF
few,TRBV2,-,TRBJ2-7,TGTGCCAGCAGTGAAGCGCGACAGACCTACGAGCAGTACTTC,CASSEARQTYEQYF
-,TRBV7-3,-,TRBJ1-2,TGTGCCAGCAGCCAGGCCGCAGGGCAAAGCTACACCTTC,CASSQAAGQSYTF
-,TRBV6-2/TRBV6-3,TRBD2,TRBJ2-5,TGTGCCAGCAGCCCGCGGGGGAGCCAAGAGACCCAGTACTTC,CASSPRGSQETQYF
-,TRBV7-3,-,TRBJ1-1,TGTGCCAGCAGCTTACCGGGGAAAAACACTGAAGCTTTCTTT,CASSLPGKNTEAFF
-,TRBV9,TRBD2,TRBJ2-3,TGTGCCAGCAGCGTAGACGCGGGAGGGGGAGATACGCAGTATTTT,CASSVDAGGGDTQYF
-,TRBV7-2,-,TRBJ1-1,TGTGCCAGCAGCCCCCGACGGGGGAACACTGAAGCTTTCTTT,CASSPRRGNTEAFF
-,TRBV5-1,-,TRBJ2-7,TGCGCCAGCAGCTTGGCCCCAGGGGACTACGAGCAGTACTTC,CASSLAPGDYEQYF
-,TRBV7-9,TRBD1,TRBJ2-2,TGTGCCAGCAGCTCCCTGGACAGGGACACCGGGGAGCTGTTTTTT,CASSSLDRDTGELFF
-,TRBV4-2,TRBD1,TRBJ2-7,TGTGCCAGCAGCCAGTCTGACAGGGGCTCCTACGAGCAGTACTTC,CASSQSDRGSYEQYF
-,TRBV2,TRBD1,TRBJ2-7,TGTGCCAGCAGCGGGACAGGGGGCCTATACGAGCAGTACTTC,CASSGTGGLYEQYF
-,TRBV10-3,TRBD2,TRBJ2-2,TGTGCCGTGACTAGCGGGGGTAACACCGGGGAGCTGTTTTTT,CAVTSGGNTGELFF